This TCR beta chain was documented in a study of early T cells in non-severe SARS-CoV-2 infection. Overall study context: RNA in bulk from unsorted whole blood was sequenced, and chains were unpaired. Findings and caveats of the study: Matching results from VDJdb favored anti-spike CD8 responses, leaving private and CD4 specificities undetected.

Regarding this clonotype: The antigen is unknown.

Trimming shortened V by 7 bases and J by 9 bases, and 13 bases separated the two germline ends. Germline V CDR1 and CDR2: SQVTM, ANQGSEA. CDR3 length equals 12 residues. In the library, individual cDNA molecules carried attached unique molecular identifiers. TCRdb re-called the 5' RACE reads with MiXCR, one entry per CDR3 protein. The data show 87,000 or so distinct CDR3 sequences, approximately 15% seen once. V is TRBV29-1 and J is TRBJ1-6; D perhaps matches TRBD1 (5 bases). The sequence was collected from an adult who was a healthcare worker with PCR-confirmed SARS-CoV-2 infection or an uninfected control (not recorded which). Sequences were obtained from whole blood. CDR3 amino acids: CSADSGGSPLHF. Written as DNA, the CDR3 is TGCAGCGCTGACTCCGGGGGTTCACCCCTCCACTTT. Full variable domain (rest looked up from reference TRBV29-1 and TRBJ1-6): SAVISQKPSRDICQRGTSLTIQCQVDSQVTMMFWYRQQPGQSLTLIATANQGSEATYESGFVIDKFPISRPNLTFSTLTVSNMSPEDSSIYLCSADSGGSPLHFGNGTRLTVT.